Here is one T cell receptor (beta chain) with its context. Its target is not known. The PCR contained 60 Vbeta and 13 Jbeta primers. Sequencing used immunoSEQ multiplex PCR; TCRdb keeps in-frame clones, though not all of them. The repertoire has 150,000 to 200,000 clones, roughly four fifths of them found once; the top ten carry approximately 1.8%. This sample stems from a study of cytomegalovirus exposure and HLA in healthy donors. The CDR3 consists of 15 residues. Per the germline V gene, CDR1 is MNHNS and CDR2 is SASEGT. Between the trimmed V and J ends, which lost 2 bases and 3 bases, there was a span of 13 bases. Study-level results: CMV serostatus was the sole immune exposure information available. Presence/absence results assume similar sequencing depth per donor, which may not hold.

Sequencing input: PBMCs. The chain links TRBV6-1 to TRBJ1-1; the D gene is possibly TRBD1 (5 bases). The TCR comes from a man aged 18 to 30 in good health and CMV-seronegative. CDR3 DNA sequence: TGTGCCAGCAGTGAAATCTCCCAGGGTGACACTGAAGCTTTCTTT. This sequence encodes CASSEISQGDTEAFF.